This section outlines one T cell receptor (beta chain) sequence together with its context. Antigen: not known. The data originate from a study of siplizumab effects on memory and regulatory T cells. Germline CDR1 is SNHLY and CDR2 is FYNNEI. This CDR3 has 16 amino acids. V was pared by 4 bases and J by 4 bases, with 16 bases between. Study observations and caveats: Naive T cells seemed more diverse than memory cells and seemed major alloresponse contributors.

Assay used: immunoSEQ multiplex PCR; TCRdb lists only in-frame clones, some missing. The data hold about 40,000 clones, with 89% observed a single time. The rearrangement joins TRBV2 to TRBJ2-2, with D perhaps matching TRBD2 (6 bases). The sample consisted of naive CD4+ T cells sorted from blood. This sequence was found in a human donor in good health. This chain's CDR3 is CASSGRREYGTGELFF. CDR3 bases: TGTGCCAGCAGTGGTAGGAGGGAGTACGGCACCGGGGAGCTGTTTTTT.